This record concerns one TCR beta chain sequence. These data belong to a study of blood T cell repertoires in COVID-19. Study-wide background: Samples taken during acute and convalescent COVID-19 were collected in the United States, Italy and Spain.

Two consecutive negative NP/OP PCR tests, clearance, or resolved symptoms defined Cohort 3 recovery. Authors' data handling: Amplification of reference gene primers provided the estimated nucleated cell counts. Generated by immunoSEQ multiplex PCR, the TCRdb table keeps only in-frame clones and is missing some. The V and J calls and the clone size are those of that table, but D and trimming were determined from the DNA. The table has some 270,000 clones, roughly four fifths seen once. Germline assignment: CDR1 SGHTA and CDR2 FQGNSA. There are 15 residues in the CDR3. The ends lost 1 base at V and 8 bases at J; junction bases unmatched: 8.

The source is a man between 45 and 60 years old who had recovered from COVID-19. The chain links TRBV7-2 to TRBJ2-1, with 7 bases lining up with TRBD1. The source material was PBMCs or T cells enriched from blood (not recorded which). The CDR3 loop reads CASSLGQGFKDEQFF. CDR3 nucleotide sequence: TGTGCCAGCAGCTTAGGACAGGGTTTTAAAGATGAGCAGTTCTTC. The full variable domain, completed using reference TRBV7-2 and TRBJ2-1, is GAGVSQSPSNKVTEKGKDVELRCDPISGHTALYWYRQSLGQGLEFLIYFQGNSAPDKSGLPSDRFSAERTGGSVSTLTIQRTQQEDSAVYLCASSLGQGFKDEQFFGPGTRLTVL.